This entry describes one T cell receptor (beta chain). Its antigen is still unknown. Trimming left V 6 bases short and J 8 bases short, with 22 bases between. CDR1 is SGHVS and CDR2 is FNYEAQ in the germline V gene. The CDR3 is 15 amino acids. Profiling relied on immunoSEQ multiplex PCR, and the TCRdb table lists in-frame clones only, not all of them. In the table there are about 45,000 clones, around 63% of which are singletons. The sample comes from a study of radiotherapy plus CTLA-4 blockade in lung cancer. In the study overall: Patients showed objective responses in 15% to 20% of cases, and disease control was achieved by less than 35%.

Broader study findings: Subsequent to radiotherapy plus ipilimumab, tumor-derived TCR clones underwent expansion in blood.

The input for sequencing was peripheral blood, taken from a patient treated with radiotherapy plus ipilimumab. This chain connects TRBV7-6 to TRBJ1-1; D is possibly TRBD1 (5 bases). This receptor was identified in a human donor with non-small cell lung cancer who had a partial response to radiotherapy plus ipilimumab. The CDR3 is CASRPSGTGNGEAFF. DNA of the CDR3: TGTGCCAGCAGACCTTCGGGGACTGGGAATGGAGAAGCTTTCTTT.